The entry below gives a single T cell receptor beta chain sequence along with its context. Its cognate antigen is unknown. The germline gives CDR1 LGHNA, CDR2 YNFKEQ. The CDR3 is 18 residues long. V lost 4 bases, J lost 6 bases, and 27 bases lay in between. The data originate from a study of cytomegalovirus exposure and HLA in healthy donors. Study conclusions and caveats: Later analysis demonstrated an association between a missense DCLRE1C variant and TCR beta V- and J-gene trimming. The majority of TCR sequences were rare, yet some public TCRs appeared in many donors. The study assumed roughly uniform donor sequencing depth for presence/absence analyses.

Healthy donors of bone marrow made up the group. PCR was performed using 60 Vbeta and 13 Jbeta primers. Data came from immunoSEQ multiplex PCR; TCRdb stores just in-frame clones and leaves some out. Here the sample spans 100,000 to 150,000 clones, roughly 81% being singletons. Sequenced material: PBMCs. The chain is built from TRBV4-2 and TRBJ1-2, with D tentatively TRBD1 (5 bases). This receptor was taken from a woman in her thirties in good health and CMV-seronegative. CDR3 in amino acids: CASSPPGQGGGLGDGYTF. CDR3 in DNA: TGTGCCAGCAGCCCCCCCGGGCAAGGCGGTGGTCTAGGGGATGGCTACACCTTC.